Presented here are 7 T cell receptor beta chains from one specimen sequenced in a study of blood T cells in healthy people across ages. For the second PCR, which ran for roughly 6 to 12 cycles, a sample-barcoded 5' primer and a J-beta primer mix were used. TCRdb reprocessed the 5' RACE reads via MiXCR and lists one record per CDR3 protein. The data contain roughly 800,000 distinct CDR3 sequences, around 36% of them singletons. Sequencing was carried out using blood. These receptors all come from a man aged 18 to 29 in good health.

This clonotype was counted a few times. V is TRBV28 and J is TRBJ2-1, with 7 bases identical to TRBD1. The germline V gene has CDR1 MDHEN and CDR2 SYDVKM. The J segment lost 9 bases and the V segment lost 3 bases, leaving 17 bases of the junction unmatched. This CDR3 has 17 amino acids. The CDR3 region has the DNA TGTGCCAGCAGTTTTTCCCCGACAGGGATAGAAAGGAGTGAGCAGTTCTTC. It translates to CASSFSPTGIERSEQFF. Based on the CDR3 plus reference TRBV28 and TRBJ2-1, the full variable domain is DVKVTQSSRYLVKRTGEKVFLECVQDMDHENMFWYRQDPGLGLRLIYFSYDVKMKEKGDIPEGYSVSREKKERFSLILESASTNQTSMYLCASSFSPTGIERSEQFFGPGTRLTVL.

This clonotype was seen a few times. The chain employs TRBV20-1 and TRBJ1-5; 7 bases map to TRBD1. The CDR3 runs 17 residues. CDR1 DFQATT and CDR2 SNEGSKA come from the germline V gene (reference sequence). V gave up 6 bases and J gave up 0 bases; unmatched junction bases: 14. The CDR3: CSARPGQWGGSNQPQHF. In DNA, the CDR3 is TGCAGTGCCCGTCCGGGACAGTGGGGCGGTAGCAATCAGCCCCAGCATTTT.

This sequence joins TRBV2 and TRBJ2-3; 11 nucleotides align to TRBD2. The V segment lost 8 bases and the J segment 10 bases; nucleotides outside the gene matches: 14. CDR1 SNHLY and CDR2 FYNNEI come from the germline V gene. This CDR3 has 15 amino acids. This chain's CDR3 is CASGTLAGARDAQYF. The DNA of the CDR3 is TGTGCCAGCGGGACACTAGCGGGGGCCCGGGATGCGCAGTATTTT. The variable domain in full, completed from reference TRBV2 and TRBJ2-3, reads EPEVTQTPSHQVTQMGQEVILRCVPISNHLYFYWYRQILGQKVEFLVSFYNNEISEKSEIFDDQFSVERPDGSNFTLKIRSTKLEDSAMYFCASGTLAGARDAQYFGPGTRLTVL.

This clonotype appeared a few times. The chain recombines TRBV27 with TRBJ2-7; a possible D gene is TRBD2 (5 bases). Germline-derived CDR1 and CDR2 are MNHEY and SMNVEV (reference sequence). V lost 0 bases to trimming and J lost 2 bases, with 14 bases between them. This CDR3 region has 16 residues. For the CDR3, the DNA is TGTGCCAGCAGTTTATCGATGATAGCGCGTACCTACGAGCAGTACTTC. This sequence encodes CASSLSMIARTYEQYF.

DNA of the CDR3: TGTGCCAGCAGCTTAAAGAGGGGGCCGTCCTACAATGAGCAGTTCTTC. This codes for CASSLKRGPSYNEQFF. The V gene is TRBV11-1, the J gene TRBJ2-1; 7 bases line up with TRBD1. The V gene's germline CDR1 is SGHAT and CDR2 FQDESV (reference sequence). The CDR3 spans 16 residues. The V and J ends lost 2 bases and 1 base, in that order; junction bases with no gene match: 5.

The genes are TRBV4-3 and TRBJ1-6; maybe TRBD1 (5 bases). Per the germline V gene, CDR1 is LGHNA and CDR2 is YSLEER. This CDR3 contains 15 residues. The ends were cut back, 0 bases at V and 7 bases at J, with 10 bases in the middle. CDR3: CASSQEKGLNSPLHF. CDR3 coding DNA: TGCGCCAGCAGCCAAGAGAAGGGGTTGAATTCACCCCTCCACTTT.

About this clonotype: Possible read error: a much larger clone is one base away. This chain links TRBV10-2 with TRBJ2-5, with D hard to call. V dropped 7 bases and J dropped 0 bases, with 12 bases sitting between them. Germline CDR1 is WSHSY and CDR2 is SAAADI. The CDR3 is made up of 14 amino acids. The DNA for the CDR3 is TGCGCCAGCAAGCTAGGTCCAAACCAAGAGACCCAGTACTTC. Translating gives CASKLGPNQETQYF.